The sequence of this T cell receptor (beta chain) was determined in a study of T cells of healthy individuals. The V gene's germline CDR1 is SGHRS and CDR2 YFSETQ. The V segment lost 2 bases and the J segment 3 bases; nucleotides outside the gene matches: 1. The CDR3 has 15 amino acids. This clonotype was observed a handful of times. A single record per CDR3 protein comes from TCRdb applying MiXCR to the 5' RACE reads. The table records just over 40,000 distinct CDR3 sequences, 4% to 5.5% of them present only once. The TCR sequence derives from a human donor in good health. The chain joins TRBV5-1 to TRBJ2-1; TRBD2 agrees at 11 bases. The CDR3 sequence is CASSFSGRGYNEQFF. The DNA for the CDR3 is TGCGCCAGCAGCTTTAGCGGGAGGGGCTACAATGAGCAGTTCTTC.